These T cell receptor beta chains were read from a single sample in a study of shared clonotypes between healthy human individuals. The repertoire was sequenced with immunoSEQ multiplex PCR; TCRdb's copy has only in-frame clones and lacks some. The data contain a few million clones, around 93% of them singletons. What was sequenced was naive CD4+ T cells from PBMCs. Receptors originate from a man aged 18-30 years in good health. Some clones in this sample may be carry-over from other donors' samples. Both conserved end residues are trimmed from each CDR3. The order of the fields is CDR3 length, V gene, J gene, CDR3 protein.

length: 13; V: TRBV27; J: TRBJ2-5; CDR3: ASSLSRTMAETQY
length: 11; V: TRBV7-9; J: TRBJ2-5; CDR3: ASSLDRQETQY
length: 13; V: TRBV2; J: TRBJ2-3; CDR3: ASSEVPRGADTQY
length: 11; V: TRBV6-1; J: TRBJ1-5; CDR3: ASSEAGNQPQH
length: 14; V: TRBV5-1; J: TRBJ2-5; CDR3: ASSLDVRQGAETQY
length: 13; V: TRBV28; J: TRBJ1-1; CDR3: ASMTGTHKGTEAF
length: 17; V: TRBV7-2; J: TRBJ2-5; CDR3: ASSPSIRTSGRIEETQY
length: 11; V: TRBV5-1; J: TRBJ2-7; CDR3: ASSYRAQGEQY
length: 15; V: TRBV13; J: TRBJ1-1; CDR3: ASSLRPNRARNTEAF
length: 9; V: TRBV7-8; J: TRBJ2-2; CDR3: ASSPRRELF
length: 12; V: TRBV7-9; J: TRBJ1-5; CDR3: ASSIGAEFLPQH
length: 14; V: TRBV23-1; J: TRBJ2-4; CDR3: ASSQSGGRGKNIQY
length: 13; V: TRBV19; J: TRBJ1-2; CDR3: ASSKRTGMNYGYT
length: 14; V: TRBV9; J: TRBJ2-1; CDR3: ASSVLGASSYNEQF
length: 13; V: TRBV5-6; J: TRBJ2-3; CDR3: ASSLQGAVPDTQY
length: 15; V: TRBV19; J: TRBJ2-1; CDR3: ASSIDLQDIPYNEQF